The 19 T cell receptor beta chains below come from one sample, sequenced in a study of T cells in women clearing cervical HPV infection. Only in-frame clones appear in the TCRdb table, and some are missing; sequencing was by immunoSEQ multiplex PCR. The table gives 20,000 to 25,000 clones; the top ten clones make up about 3.3% of it. Sequenced sample: blood buffy coat. The receptors shown here come from a woman between 18 and 75 years old with a cervical HPV16 infection that either progressed to CIN3+ or cleared (not recorded which).

As for this clone: The read terminates 3 residues ahead of where the CDR3 ends, so the germline J gene completes it. The chain uses TRBV7-9 and TRBJ2-1; the D gene is possibly TRBD2 (5 bases). The V gene's germline CDR1 is SEHNR and CDR2 FQNEAQ (reference sequence). V was clipped by 2 bases and J by 3 bases, with 11 bases between them. This CDR3 contains 15 residues. This CDR3 is CASSLNLAGYNEQFF. The CDR3 DNA, read in part, is TGTGCCAGCAGCTTAAATCTTGCGGGCTACAATGAG.

Details on this clone: The sequenced fragment ends 3 residues before the CDR3 boundary, so the rest is inferred from the germline J gene. V usage is TRBV5-6 and J usage is TRBJ2-1; D ambiguous. This CDR3 region has 15 residues. CDR1 and CDR2 (germline): SGHDT, YYEEEE. The V end was cut by 0 bases, the J end by 7 bases, with 14 bases between. The part of the CDR3 DNA that was read is TGTGCCAGCAGCTTGGGCGGTTCCCCCGGTAATGAG. Protein sequence: CASSLGGSPGNE. The CDR3 reads in full as CASSLGGSPGNEQFF.

In the case of this clone: The read comes to an end 3 residues before the CDR3 does, leaving the germline J gene to fill in the end. This rearrangement joins TRBV7-6 to TRBJ2-6, with 8 bases lining up with TRBD1. The CDR3 consists of 16 residues. Germline assignment: CDR1 SGHVS and CDR2 FNYEAQ. Losses at the gene ends were 5 bases for V and 0 bases for J; bases not matched to a gene: 3. CDR3 protein: CASSLTGGSGANVLTF. The sequenced CDR3 bases are TGTGCCAGCAGCCTCACAGGGGGCTCTGGGGCCAACGTC.

On this clone itself: Read sequence stops 3 residues before the CDR3 end, and the germline J gene provides the missing end. The chain is built from TRBV30 and TRBJ1-2; tentatively, D is TRBD1 (5 bases). The germline V gene encodes CDR1 GTSNPN and CDR2 SVGIG (reference sequence). This CDR3 is 12 amino acids long. V shed 3 bases and J shed 7 bases, with 12 bases lying between them. Partial CDR3 DNA: TGTGCCTGGAGCGCAGGGAGTAGTGGC. It translates to CAWSAGSSG. The CDR3 in full is CAWSAGSSGYTF.

Note on this clone: The read terminates 3 residues ahead of where the CDR3 ends, so the germline J gene completes it. The V and J genes are TRBV19 and TRBJ2-2; D uncertain. Germline CDR1 reads LNHDA; CDR2 reads SQIVND (reference sequence). Trimming took 4 bases from V and 7 from J, leaving 10 bases between them. The CDR3 is 13 residues long. CDR3 region: CASSTLRIGELFF. The covered CDR3 bases are TGTGCCAGTAGTACCCTACGCATCGGGGAG.

About this clone: The sequenced fragment ends 3 residues before the CDR3 boundary, so the rest is inferred from the germline J gene. The rearrangement joins TRBV20-1 to TRBJ2-3; D might be TRBD1 (6 bases). V lost 1 base and J lost 1, with 6 bases in between. CDR3 size: 13 residues. Germline CDR1 is DFQATT and CDR2 is SNEGSKA (reference sequence). The CDR3 sequence is CSARGTGTDTQYF. CDR3 DNA, as far as it was read: TGCAGTGCTAGAGGGACAGGCACAGATACG.

Note on this clone: The DNA ends 3 residues before the CDR3 does, and the rest of the CDR3 is filled in from the germline J gene. The chain carries TRBV7-9 and TRBJ1-1, with D unresolved. This CDR3 contains 13 residues. Trimming took 2 bases from V and 1 from J, leaving 5 bases between them. Germline CDR1 is SEHNR and CDR2 is FQNEAQ (reference sequence). This CDR3 reads CASSLTENTEAFF. The sequenced part of the CDR3 DNA is TGTGCCAGCAGCTTAACAGAGAACACTGAA. The complete variable domain, with remaining parts taken from reference TRBV7-9 and TRBJ1-1, reads DTGVSQNPRHKITKRGQNVTFRCDPISEHNRLYWYRQTLGQGPEFLTYFQNEAQLEKSRLLSDRFSAERPKGSFSTLEIQRTEQGDSAMYLCASSLTENTEAFFGQGTRLTVV.

Notes on this clone: Coverage ceases 3 residues before the CDR3 finishes, and the germline J gene fills in the end. The J gene is TRBJ2-7, the V gene TRBV7-9; TRBD2 might be the D (6 bases). Trimming removed 3 bases at V and 6 bases at J, with 15 bases between. The CDR3 contains 14 residues. Germline V gene lookup returns CDR1 SEHNR and CDR2 FQNEAQ (reference sequence). CDR3 loop: CASSFPSLATEQYF. CDR3 bases read: TGTGCCAGCAGCTTCCCGAGTCTAGCGACCGAG.

As concerns this clone: The read stops 3 residues short of the end of the CDR3; the missing end is completed from the germline J gene. The chain carries TRBV20-1 and TRBJ1-6, with 7 bases identical to TRBD1. The CDR3 has 13 amino acids. The V gene's germline CDR1 is DFQATT and CDR2 SNEGSKA (reference sequence). With V trimmed by 6 bases and J by 4 bases, 3 bases remained unmatched. The CDR3 loop is CSAPGQYNSPLHF. The CDR3 bases that were read are TGCAGTGCCCCGGGACAGTATAATTCACCC.

The part of the CDR3 DNA that was read is TGTGCCAGCAGCCCGGAGGGACAGGGGGGTGAG. This sequence encodes CASSPEGQGGE. From start to end, the CDR3 is CASSPEGQGGEQFF. The chain has TRBV7-2 and TRBJ2-1; 11 bases fit TRBD1. The read gets to within 3 residues of the CDR3 end, and the germline J gene fills in the rest. Trimming removed 5 bases from V and 9 bases from J; junction bases left unmatched: 6. The CDR3 extends over 14 amino acids. Germline V gene data show CDR1 as SGHTA and CDR2 as FQGNSA.

As regards this clone: The read ends 3 residues early relative to the CDR3; the germline J gene fills the gap. The V gene is TRBV20-1, the J gene TRBJ1-6, with TRBD1 as a possible D gene (5 bases). Germline lookup yields CDR1 DFQATT and CDR2 SNEGSKA (reference sequence). This CDR3 region has 14 residues. Trimming took off 1 base at V and 8 bases at J, with 12 bases between the two ends. The CDR3 region is CSARVTGRDSPLHF. The DNA read from the CDR3 is TGCAGTGCTAGAGTTACAGGTCGCGATTCACCC.

As regards this clone: Read data end 3 residues before the CDR3 end; the end is taken from the germline J gene. The chain links TRBV6-2 or TRBV6-3 to TRBJ2-7; D gene ambiguous. Per germline, CDR1 MNHEY and CDR2 SVGEGT. This CDR3 spans 15 amino acids. The V end lost 2 bases, the J end lost 2 bases, and 13 bases lay between the germline ends. CDR3 DNA (partial): TGTGCCAGCAGTTACGAACAGTCCATCGCCTACGAG. Its translation: CASSYEQSIAYE. The whole CDR3 reads CASSYEQSIAYEQYF.

Of note for this clone: The read ends 3 residues early relative to the CDR3; the germline J gene fills the gap. The chain carries TRBV7-3 and TRBJ2-2; 7 positions agree with TRBD2. Germline CDR1 is SGHTA and CDR2 is FQGTGA. CDR3 length equals 14 residues. With V trimmed by 7 bases and J by 6 bases, 8 bases remained unmatched. The covered CDR3 bases are TGTGCCAGCACGCCCGGGGGGACCGCCGGGGAG. Amino acid sequence: CASTPGGTAGE. The entire CDR3 sequence reads CASTPGGTAGELFF.

As concerns this clone: The read terminates 3 residues before the CDR3 end, so the remaining end is supplied by the germline J gene. The chain employs TRBV19 and TRBJ1-2; TRBD1 agrees at 7 bases. V lost 5 bases, J lost 2 bases, and 5 bases stayed unmatched. Germline V gene sequence: CDR1 LNHDA, CDR2 SQIVND (reference sequence). This CDR3 has 14 residues. The CDR3 bases that were read are TGTGCCAGTAGTGCCCAGACAGGGAACTATGGC. This encodes CASSAQTGNYG. The complete CDR3 reads CASSAQTGNYGYTF.

As for this clone: The read stops 3 residues short of the end of the CDR3; the missing end is completed from the germline J gene. This chain links TRBV7-8 with TRBJ2-5; D is tentatively TRBD1 or TRBD2 (5 bases each). CDR3 length: 13 residues. Looked up from germline, CDR1 is SGHVS and CDR2 is FQNEAQ. Trimming removed 5 bases from V and 5 bases from J, with 12 bases in between. The CDR3 reads CASSKREGETQYF. The CDR3 DNA, read in part, is TGTGCCAGCAGCAAACGAGAGGGGGAGACC.

On this clone: The read ends 3 residues early relative to the CDR3; the germline J gene fills the gap. The rearrangement joins TRBV12-3 or TRBV12-4 to TRBJ2-7, with TRBD1 matching 9 bases. The V and J ends lost 7 bases and 3 bases, in that order; junction bases with no gene match: 13. The CDR3 spans 16 residues. The CDR3 DNA, read in part, is TGTGCCAGCAAACCCCAAATCGGACAGGGGTACTACGAG. It specifies CASKPQIGQGYYE. The whole CDR3 sequence reads CASKPQIGQGYYEQYF.

Concerning this clone: The read stops 3 residues short of the end of the CDR3; the missing end is completed from the germline J gene. The rearrangement uses TRBV18 and TRBJ2-3; 7 positions match TRBD1. The germline V gene encodes CDR1 KGHSH and CDR2 LQKENI. Trimming cost V 4 bases and J 1 base; bases outside gene matches: 2. The CDR3 runs 14 residues. CDR3: CASSLDRGTDTQYF. The covered CDR3 bases are TGTGCCAGCTCACTCGACAGGGGCACAGATACG.

This CDR3 reads CASSPGRGATYNEQFF. The DNA read from the CDR3 is TGTGCCAGCAGCCCCGGCAGGGGGGCCACCTACAATGAG. The J gene is TRBJ2-1, the V gene TRBV7-8; possibly TRBD1 for D (7 bases). The read stops 3 residues short of the end of the CDR3; the missing end is completed from the germline J gene. The germline V gene encodes CDR1 SGHVS and CDR2 FQNEAQ. The CDR3 extends over 16 amino acids. The V end lost 5 bases, the J end lost 2 bases, and 16 bases lay between the germline ends.

CDR3 loop: CAWSGQYQRGDSPLHF. The sequenced part of the CDR3 DNA is TGTGCCTGGAGTGGACAGTACCAGAGGGGAGATTCACCC. The chain carries TRBV30 and TRBJ1-6, with TRBD1 as a possible D gene (5 bases). The read terminates 3 residues before the CDR3 end, so the remaining end is supplied by the germline J gene. The CDR3 consists of 16 residues. V lost 1 base and J 8 bases, leaving 18 bases between the germline ends. Looked up from germline, CDR1 is GTSNPN and CDR2 is SVGIG (reference sequence).